This entry features one T cell receptor (beta chain) sequence. It lacks a known antigen. One base away there is no much larger clone; base qualities are not given. The same CDR3 also results from other DNA sequences found in this sample. TCR CDR3 regions were amplified from genomic DNA by multiplex PCR using the deep immunoSEQ assay. Genomic DNA extracted from each cell subset was distributed evenly over all wells of several immunoSEQ 96-well plates, and each plate served as one replicate. For sorted subsets, about 200 ng genomic DNA, equal to approximately 30,000 T cell genomes, was loaded into each replicate PCR. The purified libraries were quantified using a Qubit 3.0 fluorometer, sized with a Bioanalyzer 2100, and then quantified again using the KAPA Library Quantification kit. Every immunoSEQ 96-well plate was sequenced on a separate single-read 150-cycle Illumina NextSeq 550 flow cell. The original pipeline was this. Because the immunoSEQ output held only junctional sequences and lacked quality scores, the filtering could not match the filtering applied to full-length reads. Sequences were annotated with PyIR, a Python wrapper for IgBLAST v1.9, and V/J genes and CDR3 were assigned using IMGT germline references. Reads were removed for weak V/J assignments (E-value above 1e-6), missing CDR3, stop codons, out-of-frame junctions, or ambiguous translated residues. V3J clonotypes were defined by identical inferred V gene, J gene, and CDR3 amino acid sequence. Percentage overlap between repertoires was computed as shared unique clonotypes divided by the size of the smaller repertoire. RTK rarefaction, the Chao1 estimator, and Recon v2.1 estimates of unobserved clonotypes were used to assess repertoire richness. Generation probabilities were computed with OLGA for all TCRbeta clonotypes obtained by the gDNA method from a few donors. TCRdb mirrors the immuneACCESS table, restricted to in-frame sequences. Some clones are absent from its copies; in checked studies, under half trace to an unresolved V gene, and the reason for the others is unknown. D and trimming were read from the DNA, whereas the V and J calls and clone size are those reported in that table. The sample table shows fewer than 2.5 million clones, and 93% are seen once. The ten largest clones capture approximately 0.37% of the sample.

The germline V gene specifies MNHEY as CDR1 and SVGAGI as CDR2. V and J lose 5 bases and 1 base, and a span of 9 bases separates them. Measured from the cysteine to the phenylalanine, the CDR3 is 13 residues long. Only the CDR3 part of the read is kept: 39 bases, read in frame from the first base. The data were obtained in a study of shared clonotypes between healthy human individuals (dated by TCRdb to about 2020). With regard to the full study: The cohort included a few men and a couple of women between 18 and 49 years of age. Per donor, leukapheresis produced somewhere between about 0.94 and 9.5 billion PBMCs. To estimate repertoire size and how much clonotype sharing occurs between individuals, the study deeply sequenced the blood TCR repertoires of several healthy adults. To increase sequencing depth and limit assay-specific biases, TCR repertoire library preparation and sequencing were carried out by different laboratories using diverse techniques. For each donor, three plates each were used for CD4 naive and CD4 memory, two plates were used for CD8 naive, and one plate was used for CD8 memory.

The donors were healthy, HIV-negative adults with no recently reported acute infections or vaccinations. Only Caucasian adults living in Nashville, Tennessee, USA were represented among the donors. CD4+ T cells were enriched through magnetic negative selection, after which naive cells were positively selected on CD45RA and the remaining negative fraction served as the memory subset. After blood collection by leukapheresis, PBMCs were isolated using Ficoll-Histopaque density gradient centrifugation and then cryopreserved in the vapor phase of liquid nitrogen. Analytical flow cytometry was used to check the purity and quantity of every magnetically sorted T cell population. Each sorted fraction had its genomic DNA isolated and then quantified by UV absorbance on a Nanodrop 2000c. Beyond this particular receptor, the publication reports: Sharing across a handful of donors was observed for about 5% of naive CD4, under 4% of naive CD8, 2.3% of memory CD4, and around 0.44% of memory CD8 clonotypes. The small number of donors limited the genetic and exposure-history diversity represented. Incomplete sequencing was indicated by rarefaction of sorted-subset datasets, despite the large sequencing depth. Pairwise subsampling indicated that sequencing depth was expected to affect the degree of clonotype sharing among donors. Compared with non-shared clonotypes, the clonotypes found in all four sorted-subset donors had higher generation probabilities. Estimated clonotype richness was generally larger for naive than for memory subsets. Sampling was restricted to blood, and TCR repertoires in tissue are likely to differ from TCR repertoires in blood.

The receptor comes from a young man in good health. Some clones in this sample may be carry-over from other donors' samples. The material sequenced was naive CD4+ T cells from PBMCs. What this sample's cell subset or site label stands for: CD45RA+ positively selected. The chain joins TRBV6-5 to TRBJ2-7; the D gene is not confidently resolved. The DNA sequence reads TGTGCCAGCAGTAGCAGGAGTTCCTACGAGCAGTACTTC. This yields the protein CASSSRSSYEQYF.